Below are 31 T cell receptor beta chains sequenced from a single sample in a study of blood T cells in healthy people across ages. PCR was performed a second time for about 6 to 12 cycles using a sample-barcoded 5' primer and a J-beta primer mix. TCRdb re-called the 5' RACE reads with MiXCR, one entry per CDR3 protein. The sample carries 1.5 million to 1.8 million distinct CDR3 sequences, under 55% recorded once. Sequencing used blood. These receptors all come from a woman in her late teens or twenties in good health.

This clonotype was observed at least ten times. The chain recombines TRBV15 with TRBJ2-1; D is possibly TRBD1 (6 bases). V was trimmed by 9 bases and J by 3 bases, leaving 9 bases between them. The CDR3 is 12 amino acids. In germline, CDR1 is LNHNV, CDR2 YYDKDF (reference sequence). In nucleotides, the CDR3 is TGTGCCACATCGGGACACTACAATGAGCAGTTCTTC. It encodes CATSGHYNEQFF.

V usage is TRBV4-1 and J usage is TRBJ2-1, with TRBD2 identical over 9 bases. The CDR3 is 17 amino acids. CDR1 and CDR2 (germline): MGHRA, YSYEKL. The ends lost 0 bases at V and 2 bases at J; junction bases unmatched: 5. CDR3 amino acids: CASSQDSRGGAYNEQFF. The DNA for the CDR3 is TGCGCCAGCAGCCAAGATTCCCGCGGGGGGGCCTACAATGAGCAGTTCTTC.

This clonotype has a handful of counts. The genes are TRBV20-1 and TRBJ2-4; D gene unclear. Germline CDR1 DFQATT, CDR2 SNEGSKA (reference sequence). This CDR3 spans 17 amino acids. V was shortened by 3 bases and J by 0 bases, with 18 bases between the two germline ends. CDR3 nucleotide sequence: TGCAGTGCTAGGCTGGGTGGAAGTAAACGAGCCAAAAACATTCAGTACTTC. Translation gives CSARLGGSKRAKNIQYF.

The V call is TRBV20-1, the J call TRBJ1-2; the match to TRBD1 covers 7 bases. The V gene end was trimmed by 2 bases and the J gene end by 4 bases; junction bases not matched to a gene: 13. This CDR3 has 16 residues. The germline V gene has CDR1 DFQATT and CDR2 SNEGSKA (reference sequence). The CDR3 region is CSARPQQGRRAYGYTF. The DNA of the CDR3 is TGCAGTGCTAGACCGCAACAGGGGAGAAGGGCCTATGGCTACACCTTC.

Of note for this clonotype: A much larger clone lies a single base off, so this may be a read error. DNA for the CDR3: TGCGCCAGCAGCCAAAACAGGGGGATTTATAATTCACCCCCCCACTTT. Translation: CASSQNRGIYNSPPHF. The V gene is TRBV4-1, the J gene TRBJ1-6; 8 nucleotides agree with TRBD1. Germline CDR1 and CDR2: MGHRA and YSYEKL. The CDR3 consists of 16 residues.

DNA of the CDR3: TGTGCCATCAAACCCCAGGGGATGAGCCACGAGCAGTACTTC. Residues: CAIKPQGMSHEQYF. The V gene is TRBV10-3, the J gene TRBJ2-5, with D tentatively TRBD1 (6 bases). The DNA end favors TRBJ2-7, so the J call may be wrong. The CDR3 totals 14 residues. The germline CDR1 and CDR2 sequences are ENHRY and SYGVKD.

This rearrangement joins TRBV4-3 to TRBJ2-1; D gene ambiguous. CDR1 LGHNA and CDR2 YSLEER come from the germline V gene. The CDR3 extends over 13 amino acids. The germline V and J ends were trimmed by 0 bases and 8 bases, with 8 bases remaining between them. The CDR3 DNA sequence: TGCGCCAGCAGCCAAGATCGAAGTTATGAGCAGTTCTTC. This sequence encodes CASSQDRSYEQFF.

In its sample, this clonotype was seen a few times. The chain recombines TRBV4-3 with TRBJ2-7; possible D gene TRBD1, 5 bases. The germline V gene has CDR1 LGHNA and CDR2 YSLEER. This CDR3 comprises 15 residues. The ends were cut back, 3 bases at V and 1 base at J, with 13 bases in the middle. CDR3 loop: CASSQLQGRSYEQYF. CDR3 bases: TGCGCCAGCAGCCAGCTCCAGGGAAGGTCCTACGAGCAGTACTTC.

On this clonotype itself: Mismatch with germline at one junction end may stem from a read error. The gene calls are TRBV20-1 and TRBJ1-4; 10 bases agree with TRBD1. Per germline, CDR1 DFQATT and CDR2 SNEGSKA (reference sequence). The CDR3 runs 16 residues. The CDR3 loop is CSARAGTGVTNGKLFF. CDR3 bases: TGCAGTGCTAGAGCCGGGACAGGGGTAACCAATGGAAAACTGTTTTTT.

A few counts support this clonotype. The V gene is TRBV7-9, the J gene TRBJ2-1, with D unresolved. The germline CDR1 and CDR2 sequences are SEHNR and FQNEAQ (reference sequence). The germline V and J ends were trimmed by 10 bases and 4 bases, with 14 bases remaining between them. This CDR3 is built from 13 residues. The CDR3 region is CATAKVGYNEQFF. Here the CDR3 DNA reads TGTGCCACCGCGAAGGTGGGATACAATGAGCAGTTCTTC. Drawing the rest from reference TRBV7-9 and TRBJ2-1, the complete variable domain is DTGVSQNPRHKITKRGQNVTFRCDPISEHNRLYWYRQTLGQGPEFLTYFQNEAQLEKSRLLSDRFSAERPKGSFSTLEIQRTEQGDSAMYLCATAKVGYNEQFFGPGTRLTVL.

V usage is TRBV7-8 and J usage is TRBJ1-2; 8 nucleotides agree with TRBD1. The V segment lost 3 bases and the J segment 5 bases; nucleotides outside the gene matches: 8. The CDR3 consists of 15 residues. Germline CDR1 is SGHVS and CDR2 is FQNEAQ. The CDR3 nucleotides read TGTGCCAGCAGCTTTATGTGGACAGGGCCATATGGCTACACCTTC. It encodes CASSFMWTGPYGYTF.

V usage is TRBV5-8 and J usage is TRBJ1-1, with unresolved D. This CDR3 comprises 15 residues. Germline V lookup: CDR1 SGHTS, CDR2 YDEGEE. V dropped 0 bases and J dropped 1 base, with 10 bases sitting between them. In nucleotides, the CDR3 is TGTGCCAGCAGCTTGGGCGGGGTTCAGAACACTGAAGCTTTCTTT. The encoded protein is CASSLGGVQNTEAFF.

J is TRBJ1-1 and V is TRBV2, with no clear D. Germline CDR1 SNHLY, CDR2 FYNNEI. The germline V and J ends were trimmed by 6 bases and 0 bases, with 20 bases remaining between them. The CDR3 contains 17 residues. CDR3 bases: TGTGCCAGCAGCCCGGGTCGAGTTCTCCGTGTGAACACTGAAGCTTTCTTT. Its translation is CASSPGRVLRVNTEAFF.

The chain uses TRBV11-2 and TRBJ1-1, with no clear D. This CDR3 region has 13 residues. Deletions cut 8 bases from V and 3 bases from J, with 13 bases between. Germline V CDR1 and CDR2: SGHAT, FQNNGV. In DNA form, the CDR3 reads TGTGCCAGCGGCCCCTCCATTGACACTGAAGCTTTCTTT. Translation: CASGPSIDTEAFF.

This chain uses TRBV27 with TRBJ1-1; 7 nucleotides align to TRBD1. Per germline, CDR1 MNHEY and CDR2 SMNVEV (reference sequence). J was trimmed by 4 bases and V by 6 bases; bases with no gene match: 5. This CDR3 has 13 residues. The CDR3 bases are TGTGCCAGCAGCCTGACAGGGATCACTGAAGCTTTCTTT. Translating it yields CASSLTGITEAFF.

This sequence joins TRBV11-2 and TRBJ2-2; no clear D gene. Germline V lookup: CDR1 SGHAT, CDR2 FQNNGV. The V gene lost 2 bases and the J gene lost 6 bases, with 19 bases spanning the gap. There are 17 residues in the CDR3. CDR3 in DNA: TGTGCCAGCAGCTTATTCCTTATCCAGGCCCCCCCCGGGGAGCTGTTTTTT. Its translation is CASSLFLIQAPPGELFF.

This clonotype was observed many times. The V and J genes are TRBV20-1 and TRBJ1-2, with a tentative D call TRBD1 (6 bases). The CDR3 contains 12 residues. V was trimmed by 3 bases and J by 4 bases, leaving 9 bases between them. CDR1 is DFQATT, CDR2 SNEGSKA, per germline (reference sequence). CDR3 bases: TGCAGTGCTAGGCAGGGGATCTATGGCTACACCTTC. Translating it yields CSARQGIYGYTF.

In its sample, this clonotype was seen a few times. The rearrangement uses TRBV12-5 and TRBJ2-1; D ambiguous. The CDR3 totals 15 residues. CDR1 is LGHNT, CDR2 FRNRAP, per germline. Trimming took 1 base from V and 6 from J, leaving 13 bases between them. CDR3 in DNA: TGTGCTAGTGGTTTGGATGTGACGGCACTCAATGAGCAGTTCTTC. Translated, it gives CASGLDVTALNEQFF.

This clonotype has just a few counts. The J gene is TRBJ2-5, the V gene TRBV28; possibly TRBD2 for D (5 bases). V was pared by 6 bases and J by 11 bases, with 16 bases between. CDR1 and CDR2 from the germline V gene are MDHEN and SYDVKM. CDR3 length: 12 amino acids. The CDR3 DNA reads as TGTGCCAGCAGCCCGGGAATCATAAGGCAGTACTTC. It codes for CASSPGIIRQYF.

This clonotype occurred many times. V gene TRBV28 combines with J gene TRBJ2-3; D possibly corresponds to TRBD1 (5 bases). This CDR3 comprises 12 residues. The germline gives CDR1 MDHEN, CDR2 SYDVKM. Between the trimmed V and J ends, which lost 5 bases and 7 bases, there was a span of 10 bases. CDR3 loop: CASSVRVNTQYF. Here the CDR3 DNA reads TGTGCCAGCAGTGTCAGGGTAAATACGCAGTATTTT.

The chain employs TRBV7-2 and TRBJ1-4; 9 bases align to TRBD1. CDR3 length equals 15 residues. The germline CDR1 and CDR2 sequences are SGHTA and FQGNSA. V was clipped by 1 base and J by 6 bases; unmatched bases: 3. CDR3 loop: CASSLEQGAYEKLFF. The DNA for the CDR3 is TGTGCCAGCAGCTTAGAACAGGGGGCGTATGAAAAACTGTTTTTT.

The chain links TRBV7-2 to TRBJ1-1; 12 bases match TRBD1. In germline, CDR1 is SGHTA, CDR2 FQGNSA. With V trimmed by 4 bases and J by 1 base, 7 bases remained unmatched. The CDR3 is 17 amino acids. The CDR3 loop reads CASSWGQGARKNTEAFF. As DNA, the CDR3 is TGTGCCAGCAGCTGGGGACAGGGGGCGCGTAAGAACACTGAAGCTTTCTTT.

This clonotype occurred a few times. The J gene is TRBJ2-1, the V gene TRBV27; 10 bases are shared with TRBD2. Germline trimming cut 1 base from V and 6 bases from J; bases unmatched to any gene: 3. The CDR3 loop spans 15 amino acids. Per the germline V gene, CDR1 is MNHEY and CDR2 is SMNVEV (reference sequence). The CDR3, as DNA: TGTGCCAGCAGTTTATATCTAGCGGGGGCCAATGAGCAGTTCTTC. The encoded protein is CASSLYLAGANEQFF.

This chain links TRBV20-1 with TRBJ2-2; 7 nucleotides line up with TRBD2. Germline lookup yields CDR1 DFQATT and CDR2 SNEGSKA (reference sequence). V was clipped by 6 bases and J by 2 bases; unmatched bases: 9. This CDR3 spans 15 amino acids. The CDR3 DNA reads TGCAGTGCCACCGGGCTAGCGGATAACACCGGGGAGCTGTTTTTT. Translating gives CSATGLADNTGELFF.

This clonotype was recorded a few times. This rearrangement joins TRBV20-1 to TRBJ2-7; 9 bases are shared with TRBD2. Per the germline V gene, CDR1 is DFQATT and CDR2 is SNEGSKA (reference sequence). The junction had 23 bases not matched to a gene; V was cut back by 4 bases and J by 7 bases. The CDR3 contains 18 residues. The CDR3 DNA is TGCAGTGCTACCGGCCTTACAGGGTCTAGCGGGACCCTACGGGAGCAGTACTTC. Translating gives CSATGLTGSSGTLREQYF.

The gene calls are TRBV7-2 and TRBJ1-2; D ambiguous. The CDR3 sequence is 12 residues long. The germline gives CDR1 SGHTA, CDR2 FQGNSA. Between the trimmed V and J ends, which lost 4 bases and 8 bases, there was a span of 11 bases. The CDR3 reads CASSSGVMGYTF. In nucleotides, the CDR3 is TGTGCCAGCAGCTCCGGGGTTATGGGCTACACCTTC.

This clonotype was seen just once. This chain links TRBV7-6 with TRBJ2-3; 7 bases match TRBD2. V was clipped by 3 bases and J by 0 bases; unmatched bases: 6. Germline V lookup: CDR1 SGHVS, CDR2 FNYEAQ. The CDR3 sequence is 16 residues long. CDR3 sequence: CASSLMTSRSTDTQYF. DNA for the CDR3: TGTGCCAGCAGCTTGATGACTAGCAGGAGCACAGATACGCAGTATTTT.

The V gene is TRBV19, the J gene TRBJ2-1, with D possibly being TRBD2 (5 bases). The germline V and J ends were trimmed by 7 bases and 0 bases, with 19 bases remaining between them. Germline lookup yields CDR1 LNHDA and CDR2 SQIVND (reference sequence). This CDR3 spans 17 amino acids. The CDR3 nucleotides are TGTGCCAGTACCCTTAGCCGGGGTACCAGCTCCTACAATGAGCAGTTCTTC. This translates into CASTLSRGTSSYNEQFF.

Concerning this clonotype: Germline and junction disagree at one end, which may indicate a read error. The chain links TRBV27 to TRBJ2-5; weak D call: TRBD2 (6 bases). The CDR3 sequence is 16 residues long. The germline CDR1 and CDR2 sequences are MNHEY and SMNVEV (reference sequence). CDR3 sequence reads: CASSLLGAGGQETQYF. Here the CDR3 DNA reads TGTGCCAGTAGTTTACTGGGTGCCGGGGGTCAAGAGACCCAGTACTTC.

The V and J genes are TRBV3-1 and TRBJ2-7, with TRBD2 matching 7 bases. The V segment lost 5 bases and the J segment 4 bases; nucleotides outside the gene matches: 11. The CDR3 covers 15 residues. Germline V CDR1 and CDR2: LGHDT, YNNKEL (reference sequence). As DNA, the CDR3 is TGTGCCAGCAGCAAATTTCTAGCGGATATTTACGAGCAGTACTTC. Translated: CASSKFLADIYEQYF.

This rearrangement joins TRBV6-6 to TRBJ2-4; D perhaps matches TRBD2 (5 bases). The DNA end is a closer match to TRBJ2-7, so the J assignment may be wrong. There are 13 residues in the CDR3. The germline V gene encodes CDR1 MNHNY and CDR2 SVGAGI (reference sequence). In nucleotides, the CDR3 is TGTGCCAGCAGTTACTCGAGGGCTCACGAGCAGTACTTC. This gives the protein CASSYSRAHEQYF.